This T cell receptor beta chain is drawn from a study of response to subunit inactivated influenza vaccine. TCRdb re-analysed the RT-PCR reads in MiXCR, keeping a single row per CDR3 protein. This sample has about 570,000 distinct CDR3 sequences, with 11% found just once. This clonotype was counted between two and nine times. The CDR3 sequence is 15 residues long. Germline V CDR1 and CDR2: LNHNV, YYDKDF (reference sequence). With V trimmed by 0 bases and J by 4 bases, 1 base remained unmatched. The same specimen was also included in a second study, on T cells expressing NK-cell markers. That work states: Making the TCR beta cDNA relied on 5'RACE template switching with UMIs. Seven HCMV-seropositive donors and one seronegative donor made up the eight sequenced donors. A range of about 1.0-7.5% of CD8+ T cells consisted of dominant NKG2C+ clonotypes in 6 or 7 donors. For a few donors, these clonotypes were likewise the leading ones in the CD3+CD56-NKG2C+ fraction. Nothing established the HCMV specificity of expanded NKG2C+ T cell clones.

This chain connects TRBV15 to TRBJ2-1; 9 bases are a match to TRBD2. The TCR originated in a man between 45 and 60 years old who received an inactivated influenza vaccine. The source was PBMCs from blood, collected on the day of vaccination. The DNA for the CDR3 is TGTGCCACCAGCAGAGATAGCGGGAGTTACAATGAGCAGTTCTTC. Translating it yields CATSRDSGSYNEQFF.